These 5 T cell receptor beta chains were all obtained from the same sample, sequenced in a study of response to subunit inactivated influenza vaccine. One entry per CDR3 protein results from TCRdb running MiXCR on the RT-PCR reads. The sample includes approximately 530,000 distinct CDR3 sequences, approximately 7.7% of them seen just once. This sample comprised PBMCs from blood, obtained around 25 months after vaccination. These receptors were obtained from a man aged 45 to 70 who received an inactivated influenza vaccine.

The CDR3 reads CASRPKEYSNQPQHF. The CDR3 region has the DNA TGTGCCAGCAGACCGAAGGAGTATAGCAATCAGCCCCAGCATTTT. The chain is built from TRBV6-1 and TRBJ1-5; D gene uncertain. The V end was cut by 6 bases, the J end by 0 bases, with 12 bases between. Germline CDR1 is MNHNS and CDR2 is SASEGT. The CDR3 has 15 amino acids.

The rearrangement links TRBV20-1 to TRBJ2-4; 13 bases are a match to TRBD2. CDR3 length: 20 amino acids. Trimming removed 0 bases from V and 1 base from J; junction bases left unmatched: 12. Per germline, CDR1 DFQATT and CDR2 SNEGSKA (reference sequence). The CDR3 is CSARDVGLAGNEYAKNIQYF. CDR3 nucleotides: TGCAGTGCTAGAGACGTGGGACTAGCGGGAAATGAATATGCCAAAAACATTCAGTACTTC.

This clonotype showed up just a few times. The chain couples TRBV4-1 to TRBJ2-1, with TRBD2 matching over 8 bases. Germline trimming cut 2 bases from V and 4 bases from J; bases unmatched to any gene: 13. CDR1 and CDR2 from the germline V gene are MGHRA and YSYEKL. CDR3 size: 18 residues. The CDR3 spells CASSQNPPGGAEYNEQFF. The DNA for the CDR3 is TGCGCCAGCAGCCAAAATCCCCCCGGGGGGGCGGAGTACAATGAGCAGTTCTTC.

This clonotype was counted many times. This sequence joins TRBV4-3 and TRBJ2-3, with D possibly being TRBD1 or TRBD2 (5 bases each). CDR1 is LGHNA and CDR2 is YSLEER in the germline V gene. This CDR3 has 17 residues. Trimming removed 1 base from V and 3 bases from J, with 17 bases in between. The CDR3 loop reads CASSQGGSRGITDTQYF. Here the CDR3 DNA reads TGCGCCAGCAGCCAAGGTGGGAGTAGGGGCATTACAGATACGCAGTATTTT.

In its sample, this clonotype was seen a few times. The rearrangement joins TRBV5-1 to TRBJ1-2, with TRBD1 matching over 7 bases. Per the germline V gene, CDR1 is SGHRS and CDR2 is YFSETQ. Losses at the gene ends were 2 bases for V and 2 bases for J; bases not matched to a gene: 3. CDR3 size: 14 residues. Written as DNA, the CDR3 is TGCGCCAGCAGCTTCCTGGGACAGAACTATGGCTACACCTTC. It is translated as CASSFLGQNYGYTF.